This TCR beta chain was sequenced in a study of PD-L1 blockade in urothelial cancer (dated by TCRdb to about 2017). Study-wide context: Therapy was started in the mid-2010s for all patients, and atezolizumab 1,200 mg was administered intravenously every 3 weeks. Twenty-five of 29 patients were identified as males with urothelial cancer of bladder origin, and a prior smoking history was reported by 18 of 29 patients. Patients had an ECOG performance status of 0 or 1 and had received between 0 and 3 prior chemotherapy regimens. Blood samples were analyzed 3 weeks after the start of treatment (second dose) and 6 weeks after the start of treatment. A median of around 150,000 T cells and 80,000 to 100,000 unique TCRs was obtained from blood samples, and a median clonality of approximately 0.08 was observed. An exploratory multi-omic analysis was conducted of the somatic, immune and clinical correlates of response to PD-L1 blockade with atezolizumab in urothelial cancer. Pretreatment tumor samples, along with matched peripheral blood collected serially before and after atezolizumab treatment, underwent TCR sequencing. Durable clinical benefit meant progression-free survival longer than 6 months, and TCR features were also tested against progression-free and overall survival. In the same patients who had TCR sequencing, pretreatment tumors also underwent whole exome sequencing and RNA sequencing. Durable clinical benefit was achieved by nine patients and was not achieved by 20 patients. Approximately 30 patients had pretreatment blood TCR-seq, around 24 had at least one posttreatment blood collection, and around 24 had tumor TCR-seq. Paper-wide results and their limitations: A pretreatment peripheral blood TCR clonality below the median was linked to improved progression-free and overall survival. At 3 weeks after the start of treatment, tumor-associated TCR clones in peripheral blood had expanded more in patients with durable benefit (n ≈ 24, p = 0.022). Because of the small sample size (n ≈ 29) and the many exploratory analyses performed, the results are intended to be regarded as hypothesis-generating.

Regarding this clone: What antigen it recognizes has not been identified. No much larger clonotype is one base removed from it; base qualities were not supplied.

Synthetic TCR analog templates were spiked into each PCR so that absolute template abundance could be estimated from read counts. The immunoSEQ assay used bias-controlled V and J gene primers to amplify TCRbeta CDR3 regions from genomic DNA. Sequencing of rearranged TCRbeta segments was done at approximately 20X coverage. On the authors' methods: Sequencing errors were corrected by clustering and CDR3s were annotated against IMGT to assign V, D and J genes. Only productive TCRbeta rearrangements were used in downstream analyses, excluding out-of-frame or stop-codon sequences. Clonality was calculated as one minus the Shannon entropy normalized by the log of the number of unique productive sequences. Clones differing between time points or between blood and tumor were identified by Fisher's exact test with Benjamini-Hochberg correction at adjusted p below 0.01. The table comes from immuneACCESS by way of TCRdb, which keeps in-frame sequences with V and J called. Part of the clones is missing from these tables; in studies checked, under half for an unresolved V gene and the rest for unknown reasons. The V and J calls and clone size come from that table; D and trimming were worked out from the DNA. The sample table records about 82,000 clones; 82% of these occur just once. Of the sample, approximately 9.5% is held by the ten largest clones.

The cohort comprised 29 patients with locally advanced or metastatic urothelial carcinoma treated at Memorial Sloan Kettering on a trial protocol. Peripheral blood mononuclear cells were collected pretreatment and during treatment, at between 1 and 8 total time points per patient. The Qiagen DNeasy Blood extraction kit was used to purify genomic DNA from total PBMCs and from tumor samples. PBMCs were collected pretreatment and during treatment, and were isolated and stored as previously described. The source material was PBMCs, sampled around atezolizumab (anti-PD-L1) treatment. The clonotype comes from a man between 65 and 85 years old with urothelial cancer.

The CDR3 here reads CASSPREGGELFF. Read as DNA, the sequence is TGTGCCAGCAGTCCGAGGGAGGGCGGGGAGCTGTTTTTT. This chain is built from TRBV14 and TRBJ2-2, with 7 junctional bases fitting TRBD2. The germline V gene encodes CDR1 SGHDN and CDR2 FVKESK. The CDR3 runs 13 residues from the cysteine to the phenylalanine. The sequence is cut down to CDR3 DNA, 39 bases in frame from base 1. From V the trimming removes 6 bases and from J it removes 7 bases, while the gene matches leave 5 bases of the junction unaccounted for.